This T cell receptor (beta chain) was sequenced during a study of blood T cell repertoires in COVID-19. Here immunoSEQ multiplex PCR was the method, and the copy in TCRdb shows in-frame clones only, minus some. The sample holds 400,000 to 450,000 clones; about 91% are singletons and the top ten take roughly 1.6%. The CDR3 length is 13 residues. The germline V and J ends were trimmed by 1 base and 4 bases, with 7 bases remaining between them. The germline V gene encodes CDR1 MDHEN and CDR2 SYDVKM. The chain recombines TRBV28 with TRBJ1-2; possibly TRBD1 for D (5 bases). The clonotype originates from a woman aged 40 to 50 with COVID-19, enrolled during active disease. Sequenced sample: peripheral blood. For the CDR3, the DNA is TGTGCCAGCAGTTTATCAGGGCTCTATGGCTACACCTTC. Protein product: CASSLSGLYGYTF.